The 3 T cell receptor beta chains in this list originate from one sample, sequenced in a study of STAT5B mutations in CD4+ large granular lymphocyte leukemia. Libraries were prepared by immunoSEQ multiplex PCR; TCRdb keeps only in-frame clonotypes and omits some of them. Among approximately 8,400 clones, approximately 89% were seen once, and the ten largest hold roughly 50%. Sequencing was performed on PBMCs. These receptors originate from a woman aged 65 to 85 with CD4+ T-cell large granular lymphocyte leukemia.

V is TRBV27 and J is TRBJ2-5; D gene unclear. The ends were cut back, 0 bases at V and 4 bases at J, with 18 bases in the middle. CDR1 is MNHEY, CDR2 SMNVEV, per germline (reference sequence). The CDR3 length is 17 residues. In nucleotides, the CDR3 is TGTGCCAGCAGTTTATCGGTAGGGCCTACGTCGGGAGAGACCCAGTACTTC. The encoded protein is CASSLSVGPTSGETQYF.

Worth noting for this clone: A read error is likely, as this CDR3 ends without the conserved phenylalanine or tryptophan. The rearrangement uses TRBV10-3 and TRBJ2-2, with 8 bases identical to TRBD2. Germline CDR1 ENHRY, CDR2 SYGVKD. The CDR3 loop spans 14 amino acids. Losses at the gene ends were 6 bases for V and 1 base for J; bases not matched to a gene: 1. Here the CDR3 DNA reads TGTGCCATCAGGGCGGGGGGGAACACCGGGGAGCTGTTTCTT. Protein: CAIRAGGNTGELFL.

This clone was counted once. The chain has TRBV25-1 and TRBJ1-5; D ambiguous. Germline V CDR1 and CDR2: MGHDK, SYGVNS. V was clipped by 11 bases and J by 4 bases, with 12 bases between them. The CDR3 extends over 12 amino acids. The CDR3 DNA is TGTGCCTCCGGGGAGGGAAATCAGCCCCAGCATTTT. Translation: CASGEGNQPQHF.